This TCR beta chain was documented in a study of T cell responses to AZD1222 COVID-19 vaccine. Libraries were prepared by immunoSEQ multiplex PCR; TCRdb keeps only in-frame clonotypes and omits some of them. The sample shows 100,000 to 150,000 clones, more than 80% of them seen only once. Analysis merged second doses at about 4 or about 12 weeks. To note about this clone: Antigen specificity is unknown.

V shed 1 base and J shed 1 base, with 7 bases lying between them. Germline V CDR1 and CDR2: SGHAT, FQNNGV. The CDR3 sequence is 14 residues long. Findings and caveats of the study: There were vaccine-associated CD4 TCRs across spike, dominant at 160-218 and 743-854. Donors were mostly white British, more females; clonal diversity possibly underestimated. Receipt of two AZD1222 doses was followed by a rise in Spike-specific TCR breadth and depth.

V is TRBV11-2 and J is TRBJ1-1; D not resolved. The receptor was isolated from an adult who received the AZD1222 COVID-19 vaccine. Sequencing used peripheral blood, obtained 28 days after the second AZD1222 dose. CDR3 sequence: CASSLVRRNTEAFF. For the CDR3, the DNA is TGTGCCAGCAGCTTAGTCCGGAGGAACACTGAAGCTTTCTTT.